This T cell receptor beta chain is from a study of T cells after yellow fever vaccination. Germline loops: CDR1 SGHVS, CDR2 FNYEAQ. Between the trimmed V and J ends, which lost 1 base and 5 bases, there was a span of 14 bases. This CDR3 spans 16 amino acids. This clonotype was picked up a small number of times. TCRdb passed the 5' RACE reads through MiXCR, listing each CDR3 protein once. The sample holds approximately 70,000 distinct CDR3 sequences, around 7.7% seen once. The TCR was taken from a man aged 18 to 30 who received the YFV17D yellow fever vaccine. The rearrangement links TRBV7-6 to TRBJ1-4; a weak D match, TRBD1 (6 bases). Sequences were derived from CD8+ T cells sorted from PBMCs, sampled approximately 11 days after the first yellow fever vaccination. CDR3 in DNA: TGTGCCAGCAGCTTAGACAACAGGGCCTCGAATGAAAAACTGTTTTTT. Protein product: CASSLDNRASNEKLFF.